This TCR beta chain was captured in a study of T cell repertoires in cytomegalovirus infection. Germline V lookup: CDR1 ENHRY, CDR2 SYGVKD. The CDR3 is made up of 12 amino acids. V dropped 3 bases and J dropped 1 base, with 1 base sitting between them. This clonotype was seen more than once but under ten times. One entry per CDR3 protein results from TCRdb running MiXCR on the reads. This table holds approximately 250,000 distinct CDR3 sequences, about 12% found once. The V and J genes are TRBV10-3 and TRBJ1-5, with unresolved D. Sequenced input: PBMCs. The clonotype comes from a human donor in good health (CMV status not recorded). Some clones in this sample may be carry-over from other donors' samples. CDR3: CAISESNQPQHF. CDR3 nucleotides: TGTGCCATCAGTGAAAGCAATCAGCCCCAGCATTTT.